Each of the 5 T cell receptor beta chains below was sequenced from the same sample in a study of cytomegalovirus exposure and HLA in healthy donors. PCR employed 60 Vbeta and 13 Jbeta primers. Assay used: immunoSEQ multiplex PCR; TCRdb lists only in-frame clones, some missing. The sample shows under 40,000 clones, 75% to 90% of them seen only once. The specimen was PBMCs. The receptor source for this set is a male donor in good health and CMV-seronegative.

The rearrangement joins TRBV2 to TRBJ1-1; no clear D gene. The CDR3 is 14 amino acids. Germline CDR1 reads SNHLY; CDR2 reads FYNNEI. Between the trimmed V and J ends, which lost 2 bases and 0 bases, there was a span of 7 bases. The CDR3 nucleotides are TGTGCCAGCAGTGAACAGAACATGAACACTGAAGCTTTCTTT. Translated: CASSEQNMNTEAFF.

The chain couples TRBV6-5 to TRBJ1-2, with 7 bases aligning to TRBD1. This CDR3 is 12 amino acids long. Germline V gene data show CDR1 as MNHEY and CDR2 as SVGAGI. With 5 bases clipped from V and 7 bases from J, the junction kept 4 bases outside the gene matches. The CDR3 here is CASSIDRVGYTF. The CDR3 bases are TGTGCCAGCAGTATCGACAGGGTTGGCTACACCTTC.

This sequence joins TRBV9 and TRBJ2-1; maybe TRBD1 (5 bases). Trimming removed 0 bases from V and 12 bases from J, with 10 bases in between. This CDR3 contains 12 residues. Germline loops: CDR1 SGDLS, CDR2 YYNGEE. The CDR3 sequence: CASSVGAQGQFF. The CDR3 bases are TGTGCCAGCAGCGTAGGGGCTCAGGGGCAGTTCTTC.

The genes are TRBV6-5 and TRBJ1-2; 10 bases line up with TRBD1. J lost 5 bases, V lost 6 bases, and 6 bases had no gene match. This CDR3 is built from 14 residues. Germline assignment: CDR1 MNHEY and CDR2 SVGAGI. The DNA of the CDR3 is TGTGCCAGCAGAACCGGGACAGGGGATTATGGCTACACCTTC. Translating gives CASRTGTGDYGYTF.

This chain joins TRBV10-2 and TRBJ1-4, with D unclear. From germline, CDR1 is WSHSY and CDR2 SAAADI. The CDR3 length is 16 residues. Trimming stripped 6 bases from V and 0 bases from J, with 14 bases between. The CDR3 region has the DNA TGCGCCAGCAGGTCAACTTACACAGCAACTAATGAAAAACTGTTTTTT. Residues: CASRSTYTATNEKLFF.